Presented here are 17 T cell receptor beta chains from one specimen sequenced in a study of T cells after yellow fever vaccination. In TCRdb, the 5' RACE reads were re-called with MiXCR into one record per CDR3 protein. This sample yields 150,000 to 200,000 distinct CDR3 sequences, of which more than 9.5% are seen a single time; approximately 34% belongs to the top ten. This specimen consisted of CD8+ T cells sorted from PBMCs, obtained 15 days after the yellow fever booster vaccination. The receptors were gathered from a man between 18 and 29 years old who received the YFV17D yellow fever vaccine.

CDR3 coding DNA: TGCGCCAGCAGCCAACACATGGGCTCGGAGACCCAGTACTTC. Translating it yields CASSQHMGSETQYF. The rearrangement links TRBV4-3 to TRBJ2-5; D is uncertain. CDR1 LGHNA and CDR2 YSLEER come from the germline V gene. Trimming removed 2 bases from V and 5 bases from J, with 12 bases in between. The CDR3 runs 14 residues.

J is TRBJ1-6 and V is TRBV7-2; D not certain. The V gene lost 1 base and the J gene lost 18 bases, with 10 bases spanning the gap. CDR3 length: 11 amino acids. CDR1 and CDR2 from the germline V gene are SGHTA and FQGNSA. CDR3 amino acids: CASSLGREPHF. The CDR3 coding sequence is TGTGCCAGCAGCTTAGGAAGGGAGCCCCACTTT.

This clonotype appeared a few times. The chain is built from TRBV6-1 and TRBJ2-7; 7 positions agree with TRBD2. In germline, CDR1 is MNHNS, CDR2 SASEGT. V shed 2 bases, J shed 7 bases, and the junction held 2 bases outside the gene matches. The length of the CDR3 is 12 residues. The CDR3: CASSEWGGEQYV. The DNA of the CDR3 is TGTGCCAGCAGTGAATGGGGGGGGGAGCAGTACGTC.

The table lists this clonotype with many counts. The rearrangement uses TRBV4-1 and TRBJ2-5; no reliable D call. There are 15 residues in the CDR3. Deletions cut 4 bases from V and 5 bases from J, with 17 bases between. Germline CDR1 MGHRA, CDR2 YSYEKL. For the CDR3, the DNA is TGCGCCAGCAGCCCCCTGGGCTTACACCCGGAGACCCAGTACTTC. It encodes CASSPLGLHPETQYF.

There are many counts of this clonotype. One end of the junction does not line up with germline, which may come from a read error. The V call is TRBV7-7, the J call TRBJ2-3; D is possibly TRBD1 (5 bases). Per the germline V gene, CDR1 is SSHAT and CDR2 is FNYEAQ (reference sequence). The CDR3 length is 15 residues. Written as DNA, the CDR3 is TGTGCTAGCAGCTTGGGGCTAGACAGCACAGATACGCAGTATTTT. Encoded protein: CASSLGLDSTDTQYF.

The chain joins TRBV5-5 to TRBJ2-7; 8 bases align to TRBD1. J was trimmed by 6 bases and V by 2 bases; bases with no gene match: 4. This CDR3 region has 13 residues. The germline CDR1 and CDR2 sequences are SGHKS and YYEKEE (reference sequence). Here the CDR3 reads CASSLWDRSEQYF. The CDR3 DNA follows: TGTGCCAGCAGCTTATGGGACAGGAGCGAGCAGTACTTC.

The chain couples TRBV11-2 to TRBJ1-1; D might be TRBD1 (5 bases). The V and J ends lost 6 bases and 1 base respectively, with 15 bases between them. CDR1 and CDR2 from the germline V gene are SGHAT and FQNNGV. The CDR3 is 15 residues long. CDR3 sequence: CASRPRGWGNTEAFF. The CDR3 DNA follows: TGTGCCAGCAGGCCCCGGGGGTGGGGGAACACTGAAGCTTTCTTT.

This clonotype came up a few times. The chain has TRBV12-3 or TRBV12-4 and TRBJ2-7; D unresolved. The CDR3 is made up of 14 amino acids. V was pared by 3 bases and J by 3 bases, with 12 bases between. The CDR3 DNA sequence: TGTGCCAGCAGTTTGTCTGGGTCGGGCTACGAGCAGTACTTC. It translates to CASSLSGSGYEQYF.

This clonotype was counted at least ten times. V and J are TRBV7-2 and TRBJ2-3, with TRBD2 matching 8 bases. Germline V gene sequence: CDR1 SGHTA, CDR2 FQGNSA. Trimming took 2 bases from V and 2 from J; bases not matched to a gene: 15. The CDR3 loop spans 19 amino acids. As DNA, the CDR3 is TGTGCCAGCAGCTTAATAGAGTTCGCGGGGGGCAGCCCCACAGATACGCAGTATTTT. This gives the protein CASSLIEFAGGSPTDTQYF.

This sequence joins TRBV6-2 or TRBV6-3 and TRBJ2-3; D gene uncertain. Germline V gene lookup returns CDR1 MNHEY and CDR2 SVGEGT. The CDR3 sequence is 13 residues long. Deletions cut 5 bases from V and 2 bases from J, with 8 bases between. The CDR3 here is CASSPWPTDTQYF. DNA of the CDR3: TGTGCCAGCAGTCCGTGGCCCACAGATACGCAGTATTTT.

Only a few counts were recorded for this clonotype. This chain uses TRBV10-3 with TRBJ2-3; 9 nucleotides match TRBD2. Trimming removed 10 bases from V and 1 base from J; junction bases left unmatched: 3. The CDR3 runs 13 residues. Per germline, CDR1 ENHRY and CDR2 SYGVKD. CDR3 residues: CATLAGGTDTQYF. CDR3 in DNA: TGTGCCACCTTAGCGGGGGGCACAGATACGCAGTATTTT.

This sequence joins TRBV7-2 and TRBJ1-1, with a possible D match to TRBD1 (5 bases). There are 16 residues in the CDR3. The V end lost 0 bases, the J end lost 0 bases, and 11 bases lay between the germline ends. Germline-derived CDR1 and CDR2 are SGHTA and FQGNSA. The CDR3 region has the DNA TGTGCCAGCAGCTTAGCGTGGGGCAGCTTGAACACTGAAGCTTTCTTT. Translation: CASSLAWGSLNTEAFF.

This clonotype has just a few counts. V usage is TRBV12-3 or TRBV12-4 and J usage is TRBJ2-7; TRBD2 aligns across 10 bases. This CDR3 is 14 amino acids long. V was pared by 4 bases and J by 0 bases, with 0 bases of the junction left unmatched. The chain's CDR3 is CASSSSGGSYEQYF. As DNA, the CDR3 is TGTGCCAGCAGTTCTAGCGGGGGCTCCTACGAGCAGTACTTC.

The sample holds a few counts of this clonotype. The J gene is TRBJ1-1, the V gene TRBV6-2 or TRBV6-3; 8 bases map to TRBD1. The CDR3 sequence is 14 residues long. Germline CDR1 and CDR2: MNHEY and SVGEGT. Germline trimming cut 8 bases from V and 6 bases from J; bases unmatched to any gene: 11. CDR3 residues: CASGRTGGRAEAFF. The CDR3 DNA follows: TGTGCCAGCGGACGAACAGGGGGGAGGGCTGAAGCTTTCTTT.

The genes are TRBV10-1 and TRBJ1-1; maybe TRBD1 (6 bases). From germline, CDR1 is WNHNN and CDR2 SYGVQD (reference sequence). Deletions cut 1 base from V and 5 bases from J, with 14 bases between. The CDR3 contains 15 residues. Written as DNA, the CDR3 is TGCGCCAGCAGTGAGTACCAGGGGAGTGGGACTGAAGCTTTCTTT. This codes for CASSEYQGSGTEAFF.

The rearrangement joins TRBV7-9 to TRBJ2-5; D is possibly TRBD1 (6 bases). The CDR3 runs to 17 residues. Germline V lookup: CDR1 SEHNR, CDR2 FQNEAQ (reference sequence). Trimming pared 3 bases from V and 0 bases from J, leaving 17 bases between. Here the CDR3 reads CASSFWDGGQHQETQYF. The CDR3 bases are TGTGCCAGCAGCTTCTGGGACGGTGGACAGCACCAAGAGACCCAGTACTTC.

Judged by abundance, this clonotype is medium-sized. The chain couples TRBV24-1 to TRBJ2-5; D is uncertain. Germline-derived CDR1 and CDR2 are KGHDR and SFDVKD. V was pared by 1 base and J by 3 bases, with 11 bases between. The CDR3 is 15 amino acids. CDR3 loop: CATSDLQGAEETQYF. The CDR3 bases are TGTGCCACCAGTGATTTACAAGGTGCCGAAGAGACCCAGTACTTC.